What follows are 24 T cell receptor beta chains derived from one specimen sequenced in a study of cytomegalovirus exposure and HLA in healthy donors (dated by TCRdb to the late 2010s). Library prep was done by the immunoSEQ multiplex PCR assay. For the multiplex PCR, a mixture combining 60 forward primers for TCR Vbeta segments and 13 reverse primers for TCR Jbeta segments was used. In its TCRdb copy, this immuneACCESS table keeps in-frame sequences only and misses some clones. Where compared with another copy, unresolved V genes explain less than half of these, and the others have no known cause. The sample includes more than 40,000 clones, with about 84% observed a single time. Approximately 2.8% of the sample is in the top ten clones. The sample consisted of PBMCs. These TCRs come from a man aged 45 to 65 in good health and CMV-seronegative.

The chain recombines TRBV6-1 with TRBJ2-7; the match to TRBD2 covers 11 bases. This CDR3 region has 12 residues. Germline CDR1 MNHNS, CDR2 SASEGT. With V trimmed by 10 bases and J by 4 bases, 3 bases remained unmatched. As DNA, the CDR3 is TGTGCCACCTCTAGCGGGAGGTACGAGCAGTACTTC. Encoded protein: CATSSGRYEQYF.

This chain uses TRBV27 with TRBJ2-7, with a weak D call TRBD1 (5 bases). Per germline, CDR1 MNHEY and CDR2 SMNVEV (reference sequence). The CDR3 has 14 amino acids. V was clipped by 6 bases and J by 2 bases, with 14 bases between them. Here the CDR3 DNA reads TGTGCCAGCAGCATCGAGGAAGGGGCCTACGAGCAGTACTTC. Its protein product is CASSIEEGAYEQYF.

This CDR3 is CASSLRGPNDYNEQFF. The CDR3 bases are TGTGCCAGCAGTTTAAGGGGTCCCAACGACTACAATGAGCAGTTCTTC. The chain joins TRBV27 to TRBJ2-1; D may be TRBD1 (5 bases). Germline V gene lookup returns CDR1 MNHEY and CDR2 SMNVEV (reference sequence). The germline V and J ends were trimmed by 2 bases and 3 bases, with 14 bases remaining between them. The CDR3 covers 16 residues.

The chain uses TRBV5-4 and TRBJ2-7, with 10 bases that match TRBD1. V was pared by 7 bases and J by 6 bases, with 10 bases of the junction left unmatched. Germline-derived CDR1 and CDR2 are SGHNT and YYREEE (reference sequence). The CDR3 extends over 14 amino acids. The CDR3 DNA reads TGTGCCAGCGGGAGGGACAGGGGCACGTCCGAGCAGTACTTC. This codes for CASGRDRGTSEQYF.

The chain recombines TRBV7-2 with TRBJ2-7; 7 bases agree with TRBD2. Trimming removed 5 bases from V and 3 bases from J; junction bases left unmatched: 4. This CDR3 has 13 residues. Germline-derived CDR1 and CDR2 are SGHTA and FQGNSA. The CDR3 DNA reads TGTGCCAGCAGCCAAGCGGGGTACTACGAGCAGTACTTC. Protein product: CASSQAGYYEQYF.

The V gene is TRBV15, the J gene TRBJ2-2; possibly TRBD1 for D (6 bases). The germline CDR1 and CDR2 sequences are LNHNV and YYDKDF (reference sequence). V lost 0 bases, J lost 7 bases, and 12 bases lay in between. The CDR3 length is 15 residues. This CDR3 is CATSRDRQVGGELFF. Written as DNA, the CDR3 is TGTGCCACCAGCAGAGATCGACAGGTCGGCGGGGAGCTGTTTTTT.

This clone was detected a few times. The rearrangement uses TRBV4-3 and TRBJ1-2; no clear D gene. The CDR3 spans 15 residues. Germline values: CDR1 LGHNA, CDR2 YSLEER. V was trimmed by 2 bases and J by 3 bases, leaving 13 bases between them. CDR3 in amino acids: CASSQYRSPDYGYTF. The CDR3 DNA reads as TGCGCCAGCAGCCAATACCGAAGCCCTGACTATGGCTACACCTTC.

Written as DNA, the CDR3 is TGCGCCAGCAGCCAAGATCTAGCGGTTAACTATGGCTACACCTTC. Amino acids: CASSQDLAVNYGYTF. The rearrangement uses TRBV4-3 and TRBJ1-2; D unresolved. Trimming took off 0 bases at V and 1 base at J, with 9 bases between the two ends. The CDR3 loop spans 15 amino acids. Germline CDR1 is LGHNA and CDR2 is YSLEER.

The chain links TRBV19 to TRBJ1-6; 8 bases match TRBD1. CDR1 and CDR2 (germline): LNHDA, SQIVND (reference sequence). The CDR3 loop spans 17 amino acids. Losses at the gene ends were 3 bases for V and 8 bases for J; bases not matched to a gene: 12. As DNA, the CDR3 is TGTGCCAGTAGTATTACTCTAGGGACAGGCGCGTATTCACCCCTCCACTTT. Protein product: CASSITLGTGAYSPLHF.

The rearrangement links TRBV11-2 to TRBJ2-7, with D perhaps TRBD1 (6 bases). V lost 4 bases and J lost 3, with 13 bases in between. Per the germline V gene, CDR1 is SGHAT and CDR2 is FQNNGV. The length of the CDR3 is 14 residues. CDR3 coding DNA: TGTGCCAGCAGCTACGGACAGATCCTCTACGAGCAGTACTTC. Translation: CASSYGQILYEQYF.

Only a few counts were recorded for this clone. An end of the junction differs from the germline gene, which may be a read error. V usage is TRBV7-9 and J usage is TRBJ1-1; 11 nucleotides align to TRBD1. This CDR3 is 17 amino acids long. CDR1 SEHNR and CDR2 FQNEAQ come from the germline V gene (reference sequence). CDR3 residues: CSSSPRDRGVMNTEAFF. CDR3 DNA: TGTTCCAGCAGCCCAAGGGACAGGGGGGTTATGAACACTGAAGCTTTCTTT.

This chain links TRBV10-3 with TRBJ1-4; the D is unclear. Germline loops: CDR1 ENHRY, CDR2 SYGVKD. Trimming took 3 bases from V and 8 from J, leaving 13 bases between them. CDR3 length equals 14 residues. As DNA, the CDR3 is TGTGCCATCAGTGACAACCGGATGAGGGAAAAACTGTTTTTT. This translates into CAISDNRMREKLFF.

The chain carries TRBV5-1 and TRBJ1-2; 9 bases match TRBD1. The CDR3 sequence is 18 residues long. Germline V gives CDR1 SGHRS, CDR2 YFSETQ. V lost 1 base, J lost 6 bases, and 16 bases stayed unmatched. The CDR3 loop is CASSLTPSGTGWKDGYTF. The DNA for the CDR3 is TGCGCCAGCAGCTTGACCCCTTCTGGGACAGGGTGGAAGGATGGCTACACCTTC.

The V gene is TRBV28, the J gene TRBJ2-7; TRBD2 matches at 10 bases. The junction had 15 bases not matched to a gene; V was cut back by 6 bases and J by 1 base. The CDR3 covers 18 residues. Germline CDR1 and CDR2: MDHEN and SYDVKM. The CDR3 DNA reads as TGTGCCAGCAGGACCGCTCCCGGGCTAGCGGGAGTTTCCTACGAGCAGTACTTC. Translation gives CASRTAPGLAGVSYEQYF.

The gene calls are TRBV9 and TRBJ2-5; possible D gene TRBD2, 6 bases. The germline CDR1 and CDR2 sequences are SGDLS and YYNGEE. V was clipped by 0 bases and J by 1 base, with 7 bases between them. This CDR3 region has 14 residues. The CDR3: CASSVGTIQETQYF. DNA for the CDR3: TGTGCCAGCAGCGTAGGGACTATCCAAGAGACCCAGTACTTC.

The rearrangement uses TRBV27 and TRBJ1-4; D remains ambiguous. CDR1 and CDR2 from the germline V gene are MNHEY and SMNVEV (reference sequence). V was cut by 5 bases and J by 2 bases, with 9 bases left in between. CDR3 length: 14 amino acids. CDR3 nucleotide sequence: TGTGCCAGCAGTCCCTTCGCGACTAATGAAAAACTGTTTTTT. Its protein is CASSPFATNEKLFF.

This clone occurred once. V gene TRBV27 combines with J gene TRBJ1-1; the match to TRBD1 covers 10 bases. Trimming at V came to 2 bases and at J to 0 bases, leaving 6 bases not matched to a gene. Germline CDR1 MNHEY, CDR2 SMNVEV (reference sequence). This CDR3 contains 17 residues. The CDR3 DNA sequence: TGTGCCAGCAGTTTACCGGACAGGGGGAGCCTGAACACTGAAGCTTTCTTT. The encoded protein is CASSLPDRGSLNTEAFF.

The rearrangement joins TRBV9 to TRBJ2-2; 7 bases are a match to TRBD2. Unmatched junction bases numbered 10, after V lost 5 bases and J lost 3 bases. The CDR3 is 16 amino acids. CDR1 SGDLS and CDR2 YYNGEE come from the germline V gene. The CDR3 DNA is TGTGCCAGCAGTGTGGGGGGGAATGGGCACACCGGGGAGCTGTTTTTT. Its translation is CASSVGGNGHTGELFF.

This chain uses TRBV30 with TRBJ1-4; D is ambiguous. Trimming cost V 2 bases and J 4 bases, with 17 bases left between them. The germline V gene has CDR1 GTSNPN and CDR2 SVGIG (reference sequence). This CDR3 contains 16 residues. CDR3 residues: CAWSPPTWSSNEKLFF. The DNA of the CDR3 is TGTGCCTGGAGTCCGCCTACGTGGAGCAGTAATGAAAAACTGTTTTTT.

The chain joins TRBV28 to TRBJ1-1; no clear D. CDR1 and CDR2 from the germline V gene are MDHEN and SYDVKM. V was cut by 8 bases and J by 4 bases, with 8 bases left in between. This CDR3 is 11 amino acids long. CDR3 region: CASAAGTEAFF. For the CDR3, the DNA is TGTGCCAGCGCGGCGGGCACTGAAGCTTTCTTT.

The gene calls are TRBV28 and TRBJ2-5, with 9 bases that match TRBD1. The CDR3 sequence is 15 residues long. In germline, CDR1 is MDHEN, CDR2 SYDVKM. V lost 6 bases, J lost 2 bases, and 7 bases stayed unmatched. The CDR3 region has the DNA TGTGCCAGCAGAATCGGGACAGGGCGTCAAGAGACCCAGTACTTC. Amino acids: CASRIGTGRQETQYF.

The CDR3 here is CASSVGVGKLFF. DNA of the CDR3: TGTGCCAGCAGCGTCGGAGTCGGAAAACTGTTTTTT. The genes are TRBV7-2 and TRBJ1-4; D is unresolved. Looked up from germline, CDR1 is SGHTA and CDR2 is FQGNSA. The CDR3 is 12 amino acids. Trimming removed 5 bases at V and 10 bases at J, with 11 bases between.

J is TRBJ2-7 and V is TRBV7-2; TRBD1 might be the D (5 bases). V lost 5 bases and J lost 6, with 14 bases in between. Germline loops: CDR1 SGHTA, CDR2 FQGNSA. This CDR3 has 13 residues. DNA for the CDR3: TGTGCCAGCAGCCAATACAGGTTACGCGAGCAGTACTTC. As protein: CASSQYRLREQYF.

The chain links TRBV18 to TRBJ2-5; the D gene is possibly TRBD1 (6 bases). The J call may not be correct, given that the DNA end is closer to TRBJ2-7. The CDR3 has 15 amino acids. CDR1 and CDR2 (germline): KGHSH, LQKENI. The CDR3 DNA reads as TGTGCCAGCTCACCAACCGGACAGCCCTCCTACGAGCAGTACTTC. Its protein product is CASSPTGQPSYEQYF.